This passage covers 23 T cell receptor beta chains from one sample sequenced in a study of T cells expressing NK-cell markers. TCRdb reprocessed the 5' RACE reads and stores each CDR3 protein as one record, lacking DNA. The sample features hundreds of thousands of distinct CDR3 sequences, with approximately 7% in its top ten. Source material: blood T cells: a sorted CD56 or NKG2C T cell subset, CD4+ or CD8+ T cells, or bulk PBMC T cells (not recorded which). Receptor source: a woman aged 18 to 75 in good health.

This CDR3 is CASSTPTGKAGANVLTF. This sequence joins TRBV19 and TRBJ2-6; TCRdb returns TRBD1, unconfirmable since there is no DNA. Germline CDR1 is LNHDA and CDR2 is SQIVND (reference sequence). There are 17 residues in the CDR3.

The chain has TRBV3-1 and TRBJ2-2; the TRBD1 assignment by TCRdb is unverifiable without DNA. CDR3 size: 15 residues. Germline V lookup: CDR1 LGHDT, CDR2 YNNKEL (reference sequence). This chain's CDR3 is CASSSRTRNTGELFF.

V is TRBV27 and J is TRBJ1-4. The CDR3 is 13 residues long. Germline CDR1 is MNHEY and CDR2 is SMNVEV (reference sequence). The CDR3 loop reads CASSDLVFEKLFF.

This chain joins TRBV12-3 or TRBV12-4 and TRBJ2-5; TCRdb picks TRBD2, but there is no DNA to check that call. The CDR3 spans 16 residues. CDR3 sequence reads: CASSPLTSGGAGTQYF.

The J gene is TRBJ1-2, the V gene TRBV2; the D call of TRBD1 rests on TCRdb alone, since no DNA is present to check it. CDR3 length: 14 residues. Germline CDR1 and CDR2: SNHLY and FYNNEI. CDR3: CASSDGQARNGYTF.

This CDR3 reads CASSVEKGGETQYF. The V and J genes are TRBV9 and TRBJ2-5; the D call of TRBD1 rests on TCRdb alone, since no DNA is present to check it. The germline V gene encodes CDR1 SGDLS and CDR2 YYNGEE. This CDR3 spans 14 amino acids. Variable domain in full (rest from reference TRBV9 and TRBJ2-5): DSGVTQTPKHLITATGQRVTLRCSPRSGDLSVYWYQQSLDQGLQFLIQYYNGEERAKGNILERFSAQQFPDLHSELNLSSLELGDSALYFCASSVEKGGETQYFGPGTRLLVL.

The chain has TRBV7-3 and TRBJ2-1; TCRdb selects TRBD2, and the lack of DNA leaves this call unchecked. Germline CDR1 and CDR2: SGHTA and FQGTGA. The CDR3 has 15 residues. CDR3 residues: CASSTLADYYNEQFF.

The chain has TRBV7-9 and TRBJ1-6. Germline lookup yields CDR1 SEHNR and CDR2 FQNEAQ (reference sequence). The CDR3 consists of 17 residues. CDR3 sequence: CASSLNAGRIGNSPLHF.

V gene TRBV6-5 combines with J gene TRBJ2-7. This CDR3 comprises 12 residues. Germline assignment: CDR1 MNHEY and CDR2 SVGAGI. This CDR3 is CASSRWEGEQYF.

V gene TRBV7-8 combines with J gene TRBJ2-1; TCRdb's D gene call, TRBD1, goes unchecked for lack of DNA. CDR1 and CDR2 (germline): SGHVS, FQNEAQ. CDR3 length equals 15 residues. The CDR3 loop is CASSPGTYSYNEQFF.

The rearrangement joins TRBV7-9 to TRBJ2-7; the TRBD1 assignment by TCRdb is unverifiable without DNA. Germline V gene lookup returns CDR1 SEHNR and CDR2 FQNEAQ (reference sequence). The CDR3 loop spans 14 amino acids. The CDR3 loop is CASSLTGKSYEQYF.

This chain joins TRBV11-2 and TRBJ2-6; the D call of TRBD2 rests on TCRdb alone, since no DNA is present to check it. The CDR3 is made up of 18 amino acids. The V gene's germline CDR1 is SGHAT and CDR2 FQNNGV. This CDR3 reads CASSLMVAGYSGANVLTF.

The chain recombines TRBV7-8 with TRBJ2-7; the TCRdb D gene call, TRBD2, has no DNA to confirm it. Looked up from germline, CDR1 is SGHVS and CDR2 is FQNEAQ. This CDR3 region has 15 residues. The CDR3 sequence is CASSLERAGSYEQYF. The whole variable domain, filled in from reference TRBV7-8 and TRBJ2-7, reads GAGVSQSPRYKVAKRGQDVALRCDPISGHVSLFWYQQALGQGPEFLTYFQNEAQLDKSGLPSDRFFAERPEGSVSTLKIQRTQQEDSAVYLCASSLERAGSYEQYFGPGTRLTVT.

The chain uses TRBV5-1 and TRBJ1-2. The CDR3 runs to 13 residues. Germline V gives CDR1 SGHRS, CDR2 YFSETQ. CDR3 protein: CASSPQGPAGYTF.

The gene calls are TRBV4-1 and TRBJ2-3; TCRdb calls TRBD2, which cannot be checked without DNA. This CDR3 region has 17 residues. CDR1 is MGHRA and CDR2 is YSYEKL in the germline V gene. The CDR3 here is CASSQNLRGGTTDTQYF.

The CDR3 is CASSEQGFPGELFF. The rearrangement uses TRBV9 and TRBJ2-2; there is no DNA to check the TCRdb D call of TRBD1. The CDR3 contains 14 residues. Germline CDR1 is SGDLS and CDR2 is YYNGEE. Full variable domain (remainder filled in from reference TRBV9 and TRBJ2-2): DSGVTQTPKHLITATGQRVTLRCSPRSGDLSVYWYQQSLDQGLQFLIQYYNGEERAKGNILERFSAQQFPDLHSELNLSSLELGDSALYFCASSEQGFPGELFFGEGSRLTVL.

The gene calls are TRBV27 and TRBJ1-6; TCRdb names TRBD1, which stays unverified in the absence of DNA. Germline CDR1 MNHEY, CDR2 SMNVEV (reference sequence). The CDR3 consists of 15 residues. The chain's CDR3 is CASSLTGMLGSPLHF.

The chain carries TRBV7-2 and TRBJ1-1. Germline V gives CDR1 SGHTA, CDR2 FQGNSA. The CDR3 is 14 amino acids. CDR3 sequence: CASSRDGFLTEAFF.

The CDR3: CASSLAGPSEKLFF. This chain connects TRBV7-9 to TRBJ1-4; TCRdb names TRBD1, which stays unverified in the absence of DNA. The CDR3 spans 14 residues. Germline V gene sequence: CDR1 SEHNR, CDR2 FQNEAQ (reference sequence).

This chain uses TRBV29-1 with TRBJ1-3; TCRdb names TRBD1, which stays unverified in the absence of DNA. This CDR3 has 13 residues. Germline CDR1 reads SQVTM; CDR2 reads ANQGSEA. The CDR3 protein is CSVDPQGGNTIYF.

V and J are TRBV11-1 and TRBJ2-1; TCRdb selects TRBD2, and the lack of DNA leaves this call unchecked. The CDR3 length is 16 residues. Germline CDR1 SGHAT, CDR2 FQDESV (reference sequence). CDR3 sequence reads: CASSSFSGRGGNEQFF.

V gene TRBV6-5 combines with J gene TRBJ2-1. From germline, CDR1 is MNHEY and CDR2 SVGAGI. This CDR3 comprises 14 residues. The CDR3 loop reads CASSYLGSYNEQFF.

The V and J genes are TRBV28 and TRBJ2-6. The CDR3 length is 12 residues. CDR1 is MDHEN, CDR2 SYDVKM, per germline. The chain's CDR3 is CASTDRGGLLTF.